Following are 20 T cell receptor beta chains from one sample sequenced in a study of blood T cell repertoires in COVID-19. Only in-frame clones appear in the TCRdb table, and some are missing; sequencing was by immunoSEQ multiplex PCR. The repertoire holds 200,000 to 250,000 clones, with about 82% as singletons. Sequencing used peripheral blood. These receptors all stem from a man at least 80 years old with acute or convalescent COVID-19.

This rearrangement joins TRBV2 to TRBJ1-5; unclear D gene. Germline CDR1 reads SNHLY; CDR2 reads FYNNEI. The CDR3 covers 14 residues. Trimming took off 3 bases at V and 0 bases at J, with 6 bases between the two ends. CDR3: CASSEQYSNQPQHF. As DNA, the CDR3 is TGTGCCAGCAGTGAGCAGTATAGCAATCAGCCCCAGCATTTT. The full variable domain, completed using reference TRBV2 and TRBJ1-5, is EPEVTQTPSHQVTQMGQEVILRCVPISNHLYFYWYRQILGQKVEFLVSFYNNEISEKSEIFDDQFSVERPDGSNFTLKIRSTKLEDSAMYFCASSEQYSNQPQHFGDGTRLSIL.

The genes are TRBV20-1 and TRBJ2-7, with D possibly matching TRBD1 (6 bases). Germline CDR1 DFQATT, CDR2 SNEGSKA (reference sequence). This CDR3 is 10 amino acids long. Trimming removed 6 bases from V and 5 bases from J, with 8 bases in between. The CDR3 DNA is TGCAGTGCGCACAGGGACGAGCAGTACTTC. Amino acids: CSAHRDEQYF.

This rearrangement joins TRBV6-1 to TRBJ2-7; D unresolved. The CDR3 is 12 amino acids. Germline loops: CDR1 MNHNS, CDR2 SASEGT. V shed 1 base and J shed 3 bases, with 4 bases lying between them. CDR3 amino acids: CASSEERYEQYF. The CDR3 DNA is TGTGCCAGCAGTGAAGAGCGCTACGAGCAGTACTTC.

The chain carries TRBV5-6 and TRBJ2-7; possibly TRBD1 for D (6 bases). The CDR3 consists of 13 residues. V lost 4 bases to trimming and J lost 2 bases, with 10 bases between them. Per the germline V gene, CDR1 is SGHDT and CDR2 is YYEEEE. CDR3 protein: CASSLQGAYEQYF. The CDR3, as DNA: TGTGCCAGCAGCCTACAGGGTGCCTACGAGCAGTACTTC. Combining the CDR3 with reference TRBV5-6 and TRBJ2-7 gives the whole variable domain DAGVTQSPTHLIKTRGQQVTLRCSPKSGHDTVSWYQQALGQGPQFIFQYYEEEERQRGNFPDRFSGHQFPNYSSELNVNALLLGDSALYLCASSLQGAYEQYFGPGTRLTVT.

Concerning this clone itself: The junction does not match germline at one end; this may be a read error. The rearrangement uses TRBV20-1 and TRBJ1-2; D unclear. From germline, CDR1 is DFQATT and CDR2 SNEGSKA (reference sequence). CDR3 length: 11 amino acids. In DNA form, the CDR3 reads TGCAGTGCTAGAGATGGCCTTATACCCCCCTTC. It codes for CSARDGLIPPF.

The chain joins TRBV6-2 or TRBV6-3 to TRBJ2-3; TRBD2 aligns across 10 bases. After removal of 4 bases from V and 5 bases from J, the junction contained 6 bases not matched to a gene. The CDR3 has 15 amino acids. Germline-derived CDR1 and CDR2 are MNHEY and SVGEGT. The CDR3 DNA is TGTGCCAGCAGTTTATCCGCTAGCGGGGGAGATACGCAGTATTTT. Residues: CASSLSASGGDTQYF.

This chain joins TRBV28 and TRBJ2-7, with D uncertain. Germline loops: CDR1 MDHEN, CDR2 SYDVKM. Trimming took off 2 bases at V and 5 bases at J, with 10 bases between the two ends. CDR3 size: 13 residues. The CDR3 loop is CASSLVVANEQYF. The DNA for the CDR3 is TGTGCCAGCAGTTTAGTAGTAGCTAACGAGCAGTACTTC.

The chain carries TRBV6-6 and TRBJ2-7, with 11 bases that match TRBD1. CDR1 MNHNY and CDR2 SVGAGI come from the germline V gene (reference sequence). This CDR3 is 15 amino acids long. Trimming took 6 bases from V and 6 from J; bases not matched to a gene: 10. For the CDR3, the DNA is TGTGCCAGCAGCTTCTCTCCGGGACAGGGGGTCGAGCAGTACTTC. It translates to CASSFSPGQGVEQYF.

The V gene is TRBV29-1, the J gene TRBJ1-5; no clear D gene. The germline V and J ends were trimmed by 0 bases and 6 bases, with 9 bases remaining between them. The CDR3 covers 13 residues. Germline-derived CDR1 and CDR2 are SQVTM and ANQGSEA. The CDR3 DNA reads TGCAGCGTTGAAGAGGAGGCGGGTCAGCCCCAGCATTTT. Protein sequence: CSVEEEAGQPQHF.

This clone was found a few times. The chain has TRBV6-6 and TRBJ1-6; 8 nucleotides match TRBD1. The ends lost 6 bases at V and 5 bases at J; junction bases unmatched: 3. The germline gives CDR1 MNHNY, CDR2 SVGAGI (reference sequence). This CDR3 spans 14 amino acids. The CDR3 region is CASSPTGDNSPLHF. The CDR3 region has the DNA TGTGCCAGCAGCCCGACAGGGGATAATTCACCCCTCCACTTT.

The chain combines TRBV28 with TRBJ2-6; no clear D. The germline gives CDR1 MDHEN, CDR2 SYDVKM. Trimming stripped 7 bases from V and 0 bases from J, with 10 bases between. This CDR3 comprises 15 residues. CDR3 DNA: TGTGCCAGCACCCAAGCGCACTCTGGGGCCAACGTCCTGACTTTC. It yields the protein CASTQAHSGANVLTF. The variable domain in full, completed from reference TRBV28 and TRBJ2-6, reads DVKVTQSSRYLVKRTGEKVFLECVQDMDHENMFWYRQDPGLGLRLIYFSYDVKMKEKGDIPEGYSVSREKKERFSLILESASTNQTSMYLCASTQAHSGANVLTFGAGSRLTVL.

This chain uses TRBV24-1 with TRBJ1-1; no reliable D call. Looked up from germline, CDR1 is KGHDR and CDR2 is SFDVKD. V lost 3 bases to trimming and J lost 2 bases, with 12 bases between them. The CDR3 runs 15 residues. This CDR3 is CATSDARRVNTEAFF. The CDR3, as DNA: TGTGCCACCAGTGATGCCAGGAGGGTAAACACTGAAGCTTTCTTT.

The V call is TRBV10-3, the J call TRBJ2-3; 13 bases are a match to TRBD2. J was trimmed by 2 bases and V by 6 bases; bases with no gene match: 5. CDR1 and CDR2 from the germline V gene are ENHRY and SYGVKD. This CDR3 has 16 residues. The CDR3 loop reads CAISPGTSGTTDTQYF. CDR3 sequence (DNA): TGTGCCATCAGCCCAGGGACTAGCGGGACCACAGATACGCAGTATTTT.

The chain carries TRBV7-2 and TRBJ1-2; a weak D match, TRBD1 (5 bases). The V and J ends lost 5 bases and 4 bases respectively, with 11 bases between them. From germline, CDR1 is SGHTA and CDR2 FQGNSA. CDR3 length equals 13 residues. CDR3 nucleotide sequence: TGTGCCAGCAGCGTCGACACAGGCTATGGCTACACCTTC. Translated: CASSVDTGYGYTF.

The rearrangement uses TRBV11-2 and TRBJ2-2, with 10 bases aligning to TRBD1. CDR1 is SGHAT, CDR2 FQNNGV, per germline. The CDR3 has 15 amino acids. With V trimmed by 7 bases and J by 3 bases, 5 bases remained unmatched. CDR3 in amino acids: CASTPGTGDTGELFF. The DNA of the CDR3 is TGTGCCAGCACCCCAGGGACAGGGGACACCGGGGAGCTGTTTTTT.

This rearrangement joins TRBV19 to TRBJ1-4; TRBD1 matches at 7 bases. The V gene's germline CDR1 is LNHDA and CDR2 SQIVND (reference sequence). The CDR3 has 14 residues. Trimming removed 3 bases from V and 8 bases from J; junction bases left unmatched: 6. CDR3 sequence: CASSIRVRGEKLFF. In DNA form, the CDR3 reads TGTGCCAGTAGTATCCGGGTCAGGGGGGAAAAACTGTTTTTT. The whole variable domain, filled in from reference TRBV19 and TRBJ1-4, reads DGGITQSPKYLFRKEGQNVTLSCEQNLNHDAMYWYRQDPGQGLRLIYYSQIVNDFQKGDIAEGYSVSREKKESFPLTVTSAQKNPTAFYLCASSIRVRGEKLFFGSGTQLSVL.

The V and J genes are TRBV5-8 and TRBJ1-1; no clear D. The germline CDR1 and CDR2 sequences are SGHTS and YDEGEE. Between the trimmed V and J ends, which lost 0 bases and 9 bases, there was a span of 3 bases. The CDR3 contains 10 residues. The CDR3 sequence is CASSLDKAFF. The CDR3 region has the DNA TGTGCCAGCAGCTTGGATAAAGCTTTCTTT.

This clone was counted between two and nine times. This chain joins TRBV24-1 and TRBJ2-1; D ambiguous. This CDR3 is 12 amino acids long. Germline V CDR1 and CDR2: KGHDR, SFDVKD. V was clipped by 5 bases and J by 10 bases, with 11 bases between them. CDR3 in DNA: TGTGCCACCAGTGGAAGGAGTTGGGAGCAGTTCTTC. Translated: CATSGRSWEQFF.

The chain employs TRBV10-3 and TRBJ2-4; TRBD1 agrees at 7 bases. This CDR3 comprises 13 residues. Germline values: CDR1 ENHRY, CDR2 SYGVKD. V trimming: 3 bases; J trimming: 6 bases; junction bases outside the gene matches: 2. CDR3 nucleotide sequence: TGTGCCATCAGTGAACAGGGGAGAAACATTCAGTACTTC. It specifies CAISEQGRNIQYF.

This rearrangement joins TRBV5-1 to TRBJ2-1, with 10 bases lining up with TRBD2. Germline assignment: CDR1 SGHRS and CDR2 YFSETQ. This CDR3 contains 16 residues. V lost 2 bases to trimming and J lost 3 bases; unmatched junction nucleotides: 5. The chain's CDR3 is CASSFTSGINYNEQFF. The CDR3 nucleotides are TGCGCCAGCAGCTTCACTAGCGGGATCAACTACAATGAGCAGTTCTTC.